A selection of T cell receptor beta chains follows, all from one sample in a study of shared clonotypes between healthy human individuals. Measured with immunoSEQ multiplex PCR; TCRdb has only the in-frame clones, and not every one. The data hold about 580,000 clones, with nearly 98% observed a single time. The sample taken for sequencing was naive CD8+ T cells sorted from blood. The receptors originated from a man aged 25-40 years in good health. CDR3s include the opening cysteine and the closing phenylalanine or tryptophan. D genes are given only for firm matches. The size of a clone is reported for some rows only, either as once, few or many, or as a class for expanded clones.

clone_size d_call j_call v_call cdr3_nt cdr3_aa
NA TRBD2 TRBJ2-1 TRBV18 TGTGCCAGCTCACCGGTGAGCGGAGCGGGACTGGTAGATGAGCAGTTCTTC CASSPVSGAGLVDEQFF
NA TRBD2 TRBJ2-3 TRBV10-2 TGCGCCAGCAGTGAGTCGTTGGCTAGCGGGAGCACAGATACGCAGTATTTT CASSESLASGSTDTQYF
NA TRBD2 TRBJ2-1 TRBV5-5 TGTGCCAGCAGCAATTTGGGACTAGCGGGATACAATGAGCAGTTCTTC CASSNLGLAGYNEQFF
NA NA TRBJ2-1 TRBV5-1 TGCGCCAGCAGCTTGGAGGGCCTCAGGGGAGTGTCCTACAATGAGCAGTTCTTC CASSLEGLRGVSYNEQFF
NA TRBD2 TRBJ2-5 TRBV5-4 TGTGCCAGCAGATCCCGGGGGAGGGGAGCGTCAGAGACCCAGTACTTC CASRSRGRGASETQYF
NA TRBD2 TRBJ2-7 TRBV19 TGTGCCAGTAGTATAGCCTGGGGGGGTTTCTACGAGCAGTACTTC CASSIAWGGFYEQYF
NA NA TRBJ1-1 TRBV9 TGTGCCAGCAGCGCAACCACAGGAGGAAACACTGAAGCTTTCTTT CASSATTGGNTEAFF
NA NA TRBJ2-6 TRBV10-3 TGTGCCATCAGTGGATCCAGGAGCTCTGGGGCCAACGTCCTGACTTTC CAISGSRSSGANVLTF
once NA TRBJ2-2 TRBV7-6 TGTGCCAGCAGCTTAGGAGGAAGGGGCACCGGGGAGCTGTTTTTT CASSLGGRGTGELFF
NA NA TRBJ2-2 TRBV25-1 TGTGCCAGCAGTGAAACTAACAGGGCTGGGCACACCGGGGAGCTGTTTTTT CASSETNRAGHTGELFF
once NA TRBJ1-4 TRBV10-2 TGCGCCAGCAGTGAGGGTGGAACACTGTTTTTT CASSEGGTLFF